These 13 T cell receptor beta chains came from one sample sequenced in a study of Ad26.COV2.S vaccination and SARS-CoV-2 variants. Clones were sequenced by immunoSEQ multiplex PCR, and TCRdb holds only the in-frame ones, with some missing. The sample contains hundreds of thousands of clones, approximately 89% of which appear only once. The treatment denotes: some 20 received Ad26.COV2.S at low or high dose, single or two shots; roughly five received placebo; per-sample allocation not given. Following the first vaccine or placebo injection, samples were taken on day 63. The sample here was peripheral blood, taken in a trial of Ad26.COV2.S vaccine versus placebo. The receptors come from a person between 18 and 60 years old who received the Ad26.COV2.S COVID-19 vaccine or a placebo.

The rearrangement links TRBV5-1 to TRBJ1-4; D remains unclear. The CDR3 sequence is 16 residues long. The germline V and J ends were trimmed by 1 base and 0 bases, with 10 bases remaining between them. CDR1 and CDR2 from the germline V gene are SGHRS and YFSETQ. The CDR3 DNA reads TGCGCCAGCAGCTTGCTGGCGGGTGCAACTAATGAAAAACTGTTTTTT. This sequence encodes CASSLLAGATNEKLFF.

The chain recombines TRBV7-3 with TRBJ2-2; maybe TRBD1 (5 bases). The CDR3 is made up of 14 amino acids. Trimming cost V 5 bases and J 1 base, with 8 bases left between them. Germline V gene sequence: CDR1 SGHTA, CDR2 FQGTGA. The CDR3 DNA is TGTGCCAGCAGCAAAGACAGGAACACCGGGGAGCTGTTTTTT. Encoded protein: CASSKDRNTGELFF.

This chain joins TRBV3-1 (or the pseudogene TRBV3-2) and TRBJ1-1; 8 bases match TRBD1. The V gene's germline CDR1 is LGHDT and CDR2 YNNKEL (reference sequence). V was pared by 4 bases and J by 4 bases, with 5 bases of the junction left unmatched. This CDR3 has 14 residues. The CDR3 is CASSLLTGGTEAFF. The CDR3 DNA sequence: TGTGCCAGCAGCCTCCTAACAGGGGGCACTGAAGCTTTCTTT.

The chain carries TRBV19 and TRBJ1-1; D is ambiguous. The CDR3 has 16 residues. Germline assignment: CDR1 LNHDA and CDR2 SQIVND (reference sequence). V lost 1 base and J 0 bases, leaving 12 bases between the germline ends. CDR3 amino acids: CASSIGNSGMNTEAFF. The CDR3 DNA reads TGTGCCAGTAGTATAGGGAACTCGGGTATGAACACTGAAGCTTTCTTT. Full variable domain (remainder filled in from reference TRBV19 and TRBJ1-1): DGGITQSPKYLFRKEGQNVTLSCEQNLNHDAMYWYRQDPGQGLRLIYYSQIVNDFQKGDIAEGYSVSREKKESFPLTVTSAQKNPTAFYLCASSIGNSGMNTEAFFGQGTRLTVV.

The chain recombines TRBV4-1 with TRBJ2-1; 12 bases align to TRBD2. The V gene's germline CDR1 is MGHRA and CDR2 YSYEKL. There are 17 residues in the CDR3. With 3 bases clipped from V and 6 bases from J, the junction kept 9 bases outside the gene matches. The CDR3 DNA follows: TGCGCCAGCAGCCAGAGCCTAGCGGGGGGGCCGGTCAATGAGCAGTTCTTC. This translates into CASSQSLAGGPVNEQFF.

V gene TRBV5-1 combines with J gene TRBJ1-1; 7 bases align to TRBD1. Germline lookup yields CDR1 SGHRS and CDR2 YFSETQ. The V and J ends lost 4 bases and 0 bases, in that order; junction bases with no gene match: 3. CDR3 length: 14 residues. The CDR3 protein is CASSQGQMNTEAFF. CDR3 DNA: TGCGCCAGCAGCCAGGGACAGATGAACACTGAAGCTTTCTTT.

The chain links TRBV29-1 to TRBJ1-2; no reliable D call. The V gene lost 7 bases and the J gene lost 3 bases, with 15 bases spanning the gap. The CDR3 length is 13 residues. The V gene's germline CDR1 is SQVTM and CDR2 ANQGSEA. In DNA, the CDR3 is TGCAGCGCATCTCCTGACAAGGACTATGGCTACACCTTC. Its protein is CSASPDKDYGYTF.

The chain employs TRBV7-6 and TRBJ2-1; tentatively, D is TRBD2 (5 bases). Trimming stripped 5 bases from V and 12 bases from J, with 17 bases between. Germline V gene data show CDR1 as SGHVS and CDR2 as FNYEAQ. This CDR3 comprises 13 residues. This CDR3 is CASSQRTDRPQFF. DNA of the CDR3: TGTGCCAGCAGCCAAAGGACTGATAGACCGCAGTTCTTC.

The J gene is TRBJ2-1, the V gene TRBV10-3, with a possible D match to TRBD2 (6 bases). V lost 6 bases, J lost 7 bases, and 16 bases lay in between. The germline CDR1 and CDR2 sequences are ENHRY and SYGVKD. The CDR3 length is 14 residues. In nucleotides, the CDR3 is TGTGCCATCAGCGGACCCGGGGGACGGAATGAGCAGTTCTTC. This translates into CAISGPGGRNEQFF.

V and J are TRBV4-1 and TRBJ2-2; D assignment may be TRBD1 or TRBD2 (5 bases each). CDR3 length equals 17 residues. Germline CDR1 is MGHRA and CDR2 is YSYEKL. Trimming shortened V by 0 bases and J by 5 bases, and 16 bases separated the two germline ends. CDR3 region: CASSQEGSAWGTGELFF. DNA for the CDR3: TGCGCCAGCAGCCAAGAGGGGAGCGCTTGGGGGACCGGGGAGCTGTTTTTT.

The count of this clone is one. This chain joins TRBV2 and TRBJ2-1; 8 bases match TRBD2. The CDR3 runs to 12 residues. V gave up 11 bases and J gave up 2 bases; unmatched junction bases: 2. Germline V lookup: CDR1 SNHLY, CDR2 FYNNEI. The CDR3 nucleotides read TGTGCCCCCGGGGGGGCCTACAATGAGCAGTTCTTC. This gives the protein CAPGGAYNEQFF. The whole variable domain, filled in from reference TRBV2 and TRBJ2-1, reads EPEVTQTPSHQVTQMGQEVILRCVPISNHLYFYWYRQILGQKVEFLVSFYNNEISEKSEIFDDQFSVERPDGSNFTLKIRSTKLEDSAMYFCAPGGAYNEQFFGPGTRLTVL.

In its sample, this clone was seen once. The chain combines TRBV6-5 with TRBJ2-7; 10 nucleotides line up with TRBD2. Unmatched junction bases numbered 2, after V lost 2 bases and J lost 1 base. The CDR3 runs to 15 residues. Germline CDR1 is MNHEY and CDR2 is SVGAGI. CDR3 loop: CASSYQLAGSYEQYF. The CDR3 DNA sequence: TGTGCCAGCAGTTACCAACTAGCGGGGTCCTACGAGCAGTACTTC.

The V and J genes are TRBV30 and TRBJ1-2; D unclear. Germline CDR1 is GTSNPN and CDR2 is SVGIG (reference sequence). V was cut by 3 bases and J by 0 bases, with 5 bases left in between. CDR3 length: 12 residues. This CDR3 is CAWRPTNYGYTF. CDR3 bases: TGTGCCTGGAGGCCTACTAACTATGGCTACACCTTC.